Each of the 22 T cell receptor beta chains below was sequenced from the same sample in a study of T cells expressing NK-cell markers. TCRdb re-called the 5' RACE reads and shows each CDR3 protein once, DNA omitted. Seen in this sample are about 260,000 distinct CDR3 sequences; the ten most common clones hold 0.39%. The sequenced material came from blood T cells: a sorted CD56 or NKG2C T cell subset, CD4+ or CD8+ T cells, or bulk PBMC T cells (not recorded which). These receptors all stem from a man younger than 30 in good health.

This chain links TRBV11-2 with TRBJ1-1. The germline CDR1 and CDR2 sequences are SGHAT and FQNNGV. This CDR3 spans 12 amino acids. CDR3 region: CASSTEEEKAFF.

The chain is built from TRBV6-1 and TRBJ2-1; TCRdb's D call of TRBD1 is untestable without DNA. CDR3 size: 14 residues. Germline lookup yields CDR1 MNHNS and CDR2 SASEGT. The CDR3 sequence: CASSKSRGYNEQFF.

The V and J genes are TRBV20-1 and TRBJ2-1. The CDR3 extends over 14 amino acids. The germline gives CDR1 DFQATT, CDR2 SNEGSKA (reference sequence). CDR3 amino acids: CSAPLPSSYNEQFF.

The chain joins TRBV20-1 to TRBJ2-7. Germline CDR1 reads DFQATT; CDR2 reads SNEGSKA (reference sequence). CDR3 length: 12 amino acids. The CDR3 loop is CSAMGFDYEQYF.

The chain is built from TRBV20-1 and TRBJ2-7; TCRdb's assignment of TRBD1 cannot be checked, as there is no DNA. CDR3 length: 15 residues. CDR1 is DFQATT, CDR2 SNEGSKA, per germline (reference sequence). CDR3 sequence reads: CSARDTGTYAYEQYF.

The V call is TRBV20-1, the J call TRBJ2-2. The CDR3 covers 13 residues. Per germline, CDR1 DFQATT and CDR2 SNEGSKA (reference sequence). The CDR3 loop is CSASIPLTGELFF.

This chain connects TRBV20-1 to TRBJ2-3; the TRBD2 assignment by TCRdb is unverifiable without DNA. The germline gives CDR1 DFQATT, CDR2 SNEGSKA (reference sequence). This CDR3 is 13 amino acids long. The CDR3: CRGISESTDTQYF.

CDR3 in amino acids: CASGFGREASFF. The chain recombines TRBV12-5 with TRBJ2-1; TCRdb selects TRBD2, and the lack of DNA leaves this call unchecked. This CDR3 has 12 residues. In germline, CDR1 is LGHNT, CDR2 FRNRAP.

The chain couples TRBV12-3 or TRBV12-4 to TRBJ1-2. This CDR3 is 14 amino acids long. CDR3 loop: CASRMNRANYGYTF.

This rearrangement joins TRBV28 to TRBJ2-1; the D call of TRBD1 rests on TCRdb alone, since no DNA is present to check it. Germline CDR1 and CDR2: MDHEN and SYDVKM. The CDR3 totals 13 residues. The CDR3 region is CASTLSYYNEQFF.

The chain has TRBV29-1 and TRBJ2-1. Germline V gives CDR1 SQVTM, CDR2 ANQGSEA. This CDR3 spans 13 amino acids. CDR3 residues: CSVATSSYNEQFF.

The chain combines TRBV20-1 with TRBJ1-1. The V gene's germline CDR1 is DFQATT and CDR2 SNEGSKA (reference sequence). The CDR3 totals 13 residues. Here the CDR3 reads CSVNRGGSTEVFF.

J is TRBJ2-3 and V is TRBV3-1; without DNA, the TCRdb call of TRBD2 cannot be checked. The CDR3 is made up of 18 amino acids. Germline loops: CDR1 LGHDT, CDR2 YNNKEL (reference sequence). This CDR3 is CASSQSPVGGRGTDTQYF.

The chain carries TRBV4-1 and TRBJ2-6; with no DNA, the TCRdb D assignment of TRBD1 cannot be verified. This CDR3 contains 21 residues. Germline V CDR1 and CDR2: MGHRA, YSYEKL. This CDR3 reads CASSQALTPGRRSSGANVLTF.

This sequence joins TRBV7-3 and TRBJ2-7; TCRdb indicates TRBD1, and absent DNA this call remains unverified. Germline V CDR1 and CDR2: SGHTA, FQGTGA. The CDR3 runs 14 residues. The CDR3 region is CASSSTGRTDEQYF.

The J gene is TRBJ2-7, the V gene TRBV12-3 or TRBV12-4; the TCRdb call, TRBD2, lacks DNA for checking. The CDR3 runs 15 residues. CDR3 sequence: CASSFGTSEYYEQYF.

V usage is TRBV20-1 and J usage is TRBJ2-7; the D gene TCRdb calls, TRBD1, cannot be checked with no DNA. CDR1 DFQATT and CDR2 SNEGSKA come from the germline V gene (reference sequence). This CDR3 spans 17 amino acids. This CDR3 reads CSARAPSAQGLSYEQYF.

This chain connects TRBV15 to TRBJ2-2. This CDR3 has 15 amino acids. The germline CDR1 and CDR2 sequences are LNHNV and YYDKDF (reference sequence). The CDR3 spells CATSRGNTNTGELFF. The full variable domain, with the rest looked up from reference TRBV15 and TRBJ2-2, is DAMVIQNPRYQVTQFGKPVTLSCSQTLNHNVMYWYQQKSSQAPKLLFHYYDKDFNNEADTPDNFQSRRPNTSFCFLDIRSPGLGDTAMYLCATSRGNTNTGELFFGEGSRLTVL.

CDR3 loop: CASSFGGSAPYNEQFF. The J gene is TRBJ2-1, the V gene TRBV28; with no DNA, the TCRdb D assignment of TRBD2 cannot be verified. Looked up from germline, CDR1 is MDHEN and CDR2 is SYDVKM. CDR3 length: 16 amino acids.

CDR3: CASSQPGNEQYF. V is TRBV7-2 and J is TRBJ2-7; TCRdb's D call of TRBD1 is untestable without DNA. Germline CDR1 SGHTA, CDR2 FQGNSA. CDR3 size: 12 residues.

The CDR3 spells CASSPLITGIRNYYGYTF. This chain links TRBV18 with TRBJ1-2. The germline gives CDR1 KGHSH, CDR2 LQKENI. The CDR3 loop spans 18 amino acids.

The chain employs TRBV4-2 and TRBJ2-1; TCRdb calls TRBD1, which cannot be checked without DNA. The CDR3 runs to 16 residues. Germline values: CDR1 LGHNA, CDR2 YNFKEQ. This CDR3 reads CASSQVAGQGINEQFF.